This T cell receptor (beta chain) comes out of a study of T-cell reconstitution after alpha-beta-depleted transplantation in children. Unique molecular identifiers were built into the TCRbeta library. TCRdb called the PCR reads again in MiXCR, with one record for every CDR3 protein. The data contain some 640,000 distinct CDR3 sequences, approximately 15% of them singletons. The CDR3 consists of 11 residues. V was clipped by 9 bases and J by 15 bases; unmatched bases: 9. This clonotype was found many times. The receptor was isolated from a human donor who donated a stem cell graft to a child with acute myeloid leukemia. Here the sequenced sample was PBMCs from the stem cell graft donor, taken from the stem cell graft. V gene TRBV12-3 or TRBV12-4 combines with J gene TRBJ1-4, with 8 nucleotides matching TRBD1. The CDR3 region has the DNA TGTGCCAGTTCTCAGGGGGCAGGAATGTTTTTT. This sequence encodes CASSQGAGMFF.